Listed below are T cell receptor beta chains from one sample, sequenced in a study of type 1 regulatory T cells. These receptors have no known antigen. TCRdb reanalysed the reads using MiXCR and keeps one entry per CDR3 protein. The sample contains 6,200 or so distinct CDR3 sequences, 33% of which appear only once. Sample: cultured type 1 regulatory T (Tr1) cells, either the whole culture or a sorted fraction (not recorded which). Receptors originate from a human donor in good health. The CDR3 runs from the conserved cysteine through the conserved F or W. A D gene is named only where the DNA matches it firmly. Clone size, where shown, is once, few, many, or a class for clones that have expanded.

.	TRBJ2-2	TRBV20-1	few	TGCAGTGGTACTGGGGGAGCAAACACCGGGGAGCTGTTTTTT	CSGTGGANTGELFF
TRBD2	TRBJ2-7	TRBV20-1	medium-sized	TGCAGTGCTAGAGATATAGCGGGAATCTACGAGCAGTACTTC	CSARDIAGIYEQYF
.	TRBJ2-7	TRBV6-5	.	TGTGCCAGCAGCGTCCGGGGGACCTACGAGCAGTACTTC	CASSVRGTYEQYF
TRBD2	TRBJ2-5	TRBV6-5	medium-sized	TGTGCCAGCAGTTCCGGACTAGTAGTAGAGACCCAGTACTTC	CASSSGLVVETQYF
TRBD2	TRBJ2-3	TRBV20-1	few	TGCAGTGCTTTTCTAGCGGGAGCGGGTTACACAGATACGCAGTATTTT	CSAFLAGAGYTDTQYF
.	TRBJ2-5	TRBV10-3	few	TGTGCCATCAGTGAGATTGTAGGGCTAGAAGAGACCCAGTACTTC	CAISEIVGLEETQYF
TRBD1	TRBJ2-7	TRBV6-5	.	TGTGCCAGCAGTGCCGGGACAGGGGGCTACGAGCAGTACTTC	CASSAGTGGYEQYF
.	TRBJ1-4	TRBV14	medium-sized	TGTGCCAGCAGCCACCTCCCGGGTGAAAAACTGTTTTTT	CASSHLPGEKLFF
TRBD1	TRBJ2-3	TRBV5-1	large	TGCGCCAGCAGCCCCGGGACAGGGCTAACAGATACGCAGTATTTT	CASSPGTGLTDTQYF
.	TRBJ2-3	TRBV5-1	few	TGCGCCAGCAGCTTTAGCGCGACTAGCACAGATACGCAGTATTTT	CASSFSATSTDTQYF
.	TRBJ2-7	TRBV12-3/TRBV12-4	many	TGTGCCAGCAGTTTAAGCACGGAATACGAGCAGTACTTC	CASSLSTEYEQYF
.	TRBJ2-3	TRBV18	few	TGTGCCAGCTCACCATTGGCGGTGCTCCAGGGGTCAGATACGCAGTATTTT	CASSPLAVLQGSDTQYF
TRBD2	TRBJ2-1	TRBV5-1	.	TGCGCCAGCAGCTTCGGACTAGCGGGAGGAAGTGAGCAGTTCTTC	CASSFGLAGGSEQFF
TRBD2	TRBJ2-2	TRBV5-1	.	TGCGCCAGTTTTTCGGGGGGCACCGGGGAGCTGTTTTTT	CASFSGGTGELFF
.	TRBJ1-2	TRBV30	few	TGTGCCTGGAGTGTACACGGGATAGGTGGCTACACCTTC	CAWSVHGIGGYTF
.	TRBJ2-1	TRBV5-6	few	TGTGCCAGCCACTTCAGGGTGAGGGCTTACAATGAGCAGTTCTTC	CASHFRVRAYNEQFF
.	TRBJ2-7	TRBV20-1	few	TGCAGTGCTAGACACTACTCTTCTCCGGACGAGCAGTACTTC	CSARHYSSPDEQYF
.	TRBJ2-2	TRBV12-3/TRBV12-4	medium-sized	TGTGCCAGCAGTTTAGAACTGGCGAACACCGGGGAGCTGTTTTTT	CASSLELANTGELFF
.	TRBJ1-2	TRBV20-1	.	TGCAGTGCTAGAGGGCCGGGGACTGGCTACACCTTC	CSARGPGTGYTF
.	TRBJ2-1	TRBV20-1	many	TGCAGTGCTAATAGACTAGTAGCGTACAATGAGCAGTTCTTC	CSANRLVAYNEQFF
.	TRBJ2-1	TRBV10-2	medium-sized	TGCGCCAGCGGGTATAGCGGCTTGGCAGGAGAGCAGTTCTTC	CASGYSGLAGEQFF
.	TRBJ2-2	TRBV7-2	medium-sized	TGTGCCAGCAGCTACCCAGCGGGCACCGGGGAGCTGTTTTTT	CASSYPAGTGELFF
TRBD2	TRBJ2-7	TRBV27	few	TGTGCCAGCGCGAGCGGGAGGGTGTCCTACGAGCAGTACTTC	CASASGRVSYEQYF
.	TRBJ1-3	TRBV5-1	few	TGCGCCAGCAGCCCAGAGACTGGAAACACCATATATTTT	CASSPETGNTIYF
.	TRBJ1-1	TRBV14	.	TGTGCCAGCACCAAAAACGTCCAGAACACTGAAGCTTTCTTT	CASTKNVQNTEAFF
TRBD2	TRBJ2-7	TRBV28	once	TGTGCCAGCAACTCTGGCGGGAGGCACGAGCAGTACTTC	CASNSGGRHEQYF
.	TRBJ1-1	TRBV7-9	many	TGTGCCAGCAGCCTACAGACGGTGAACACTGAAGCTTTCTTT	CASSLQTVNTEAFF
.	TRBJ1-5	TRBV6-6	.	TGTGCCAGCAGCAACTGGGGGGGTCCAATTAGCAATCAGCCCCAGCATTTT	CASSNWGGPISNQPQHF
.	TRBJ2-1	TRBV2	.	TGTGCCAGCATGCAGGGATCCTACAATGAGCAGTTCTTC	CASMQGSYNEQFF
TRBD1	TRBJ1-4	TRBV7-2	.	TGTGCCAGCGGTCCCGGGACAGGGGTGACTAATGAAAAACTGTTTTTT	CASGPGTGVTNEKLFF
.	TRBJ2-2	TRBV7-3	few	TGTGCCAGCAGCTTAATGGCACAGAACACCGGGGAGCTGTTTTTT	CASSLMAQNTGELFF
.	TRBJ2-5	TRBV5-4	.	TGTGCCAGCAGCTTGAACGGGGTCGGGACCCAGTACTTC	CASSLNGVGTQYF
TRBD1	TRBJ1-2	TRBV9	many	TGTGCCAGCAGCGTAGGGACAGGAAGAGATGGCTACACCTTC	CASSVGTGRDGYTF
.	TRBJ2-5	TRBV12-3/TRBV12-4	.	TGTGCCAGCAGTACAGGGTACGAGACCCAGTACTTC	CASSTGYETQYF